The table lists the clone carrying this T cell receptor (beta chain) with a few counts. Authors' data handling: Researchers built a distant-metastasis classifier for papillary thyroid cancer that drew on CDR3 differences across clinicopathological groups. Via MiXCR, TCRdb re-called the PCR reads. In this record, the V and J calls reflect TCRdb's handling and not the investigators' own analysis. The sample holds 50,000 to 65,000 clones, roughly 15% seen once. The data originate from a study of metastatic and nonmetastatic thyroid tumors. As for the study in general: The authors compared repertoires across blood and tumor or nodule tissue from malignant and benign thyroid patients.

The V gene's germline CDR1 is MNHEY and CDR2 SVGEGT. This CDR3 has 16 residues. Trimming removed 2 bases from V and 0 bases from J, with 10 bases in between. No treatment of any kind had been given to any patient before thyroid surgery. The chain combines TRBV6-2 or TRBV6-3 with TRBJ2-2; D remains ambiguous. This receptor was obtained from a female donor with papillary thyroid cancer or a benign thyroid nodule (not recorded which). Some clones in this sample may be carry-over from other donors' samples. Sample: blood. For the CDR3, the DNA is TGTGCCAGCAGTTACCACGACACCGCGAACACCGGGGAGCTGTTTTTT. This codes for CASSYHDTANTGELFF.